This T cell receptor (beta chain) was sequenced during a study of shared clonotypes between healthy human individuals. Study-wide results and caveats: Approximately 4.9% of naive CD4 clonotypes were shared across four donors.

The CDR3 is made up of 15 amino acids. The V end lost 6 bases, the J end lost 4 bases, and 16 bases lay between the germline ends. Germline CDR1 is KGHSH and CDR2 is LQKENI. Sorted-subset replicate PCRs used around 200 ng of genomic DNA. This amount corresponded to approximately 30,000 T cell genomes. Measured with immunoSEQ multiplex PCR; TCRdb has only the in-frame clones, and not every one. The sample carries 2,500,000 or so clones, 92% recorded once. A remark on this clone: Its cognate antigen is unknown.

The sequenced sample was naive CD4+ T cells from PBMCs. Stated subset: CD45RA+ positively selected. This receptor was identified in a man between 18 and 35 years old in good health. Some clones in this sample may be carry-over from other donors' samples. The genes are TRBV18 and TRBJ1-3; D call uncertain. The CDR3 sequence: CASSPFNPGGNTIYF. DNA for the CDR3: TGTGCCAGCTCCCCGTTTAACCCTGGCGGAAACACCATATATTTT.